In this sample, the clone carrying this T cell receptor beta chain turned up a few times. Additional DNA sequences in this sample encode the identical CDR3. This specimen comes from a study of blood T cell repertoires in COVID-19. Study-wide background: Specimens from acute and convalescent COVID-19 originated in the United States, Italy and Spain. In each case, the material was cDNA or gDNA derived from T cells, B-cell-depleted T cells, or PBMCs.

Per the original methods: Counts of nucleated cells, estimated from reference gene primer amplification, were obtained. TCRdb's copy holds only in-frame clones and misses some; the assay was immunoSEQ multiplex PCR. That table is the source of V, J and clone size, and D and trimming were worked out from the DNA. The table lists 100,000 to 150,000 clones, around 63% of them singletons. Germline V gene sequence: CDR1 SGDLS, CDR2 YYNGEE. CDR3 size: 15 residues. V lost 0 bases and J 6 bases, leaving 13 bases between the germline ends. The chain recombines TRBV9 with TRBJ1-5; tentatively, D is TRBD1 (5 bases). The sequence was obtained from a woman between 70 and 85 years old with acute or convalescent COVID-19. Input material: peripheral blood. CDR3 in amino acids: CASSVGGGEGQPQHF. DNA of the CDR3: TGTGCCAGCAGCGTAGGCGGGGGGGAAGGTCAGCCCCAGCATTTT.